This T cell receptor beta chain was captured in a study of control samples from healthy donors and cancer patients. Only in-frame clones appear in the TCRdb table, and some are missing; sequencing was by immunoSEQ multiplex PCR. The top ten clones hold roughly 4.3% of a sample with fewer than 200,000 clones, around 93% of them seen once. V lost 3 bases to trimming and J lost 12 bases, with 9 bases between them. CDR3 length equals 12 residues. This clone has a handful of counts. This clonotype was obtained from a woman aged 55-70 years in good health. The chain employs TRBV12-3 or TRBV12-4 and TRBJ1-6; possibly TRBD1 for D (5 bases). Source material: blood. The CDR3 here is CASSFTTEPLHF. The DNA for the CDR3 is TGTGCCAGCAGTTTCACGACAGAACCCCTCCACTTT.